A selection of T cell receptor beta chains follows, all from one sample in a study of regulatory T cells in long-lasting Graves disease. Each CDR3 protein is one row after TCRdb ran MiXCR on the multiplex PCR reads. The profile shows approximately 250,000 distinct CDR3 sequences, about 17% of them singletons. The sequenced sample was peripheral blood mononuclear cells (PBMCs), obtained at new diagnosis, from a patient treated with antithyroid drugs. The receptor source for this set is a female donor with Graves disease. The CDR3 runs from the conserved cysteine through the conserved F or W. The order of the fields is D gene, J gene, V gene, clone size, CDR3 DNA, CDR3 protein. The D gene is left open where the match is weak. Where a row states a size, it is once, few, many or the class of an expanded clone; other rows omit it.

.,TRBJ2-5,TRBV19,.,TGTGCCAGTAGTCTTGGGAGTGTGGCAGGGACCCAGTACTTC,CASSLGSVAGTQYF
.,TRBJ1-6,TRBV6-2/TRBV6-3,many,TGTGCCAGCAGTTACAGGAGAACCGGGACAAGAAGGTCACCCCTCCACTTT,CASSYRRTGTRRSPLHF
TRBD2,TRBJ2-1,TRBV6-1,many,TGTGCCACCCATGAGACTAGCGAGCCTGAGCAGTTCTTC,CATHETSEPEQFF
TRBD2,TRBJ2-1,TRBV27,many,TGTGCCAGCAGCTCAACTAGCGGGAGCTACAATGAGCAGTTCTTC,CASSSTSGSYNEQFF
TRBD1,TRBJ2-5,TRBV28,.,TGTGCCAGCAGCCGGGACAGCCGAACCCAGTACTTC,CASSRDSRTQYF
.,TRBJ2-1,TRBV28,many,TGTGCCAGCAGCCCCCCACGGCTGGAGCAGTTCTTC,CASSPPRLEQFF
TRBD2,TRBJ2-1,TRBV6-1,many,TGTGCCAGCAGTCCCATAGCGGGAGACAATGAGCAGTTCTTC,CASSPIAGDNEQFF
.,TRBJ2-5,TRBV27,many,TGTGCCAGCGGATGGGCCCAGCAAGAGACCCAGTACTTC,CASGWAQQETQYF
TRBD2,TRBJ2-3,TRBV2,many,TGTGCCAGCAGTGAAGGAGTTAGCGGGAGAGGAGATACGCAGTATTTT,CASSEGVSGRGDTQYF
.,TRBJ2-3,TRBV9,.,TGTGCTAGTGGTTGGGCAACCCAGGTTGAGCCAGATACGCAGTATTTT,CASGWATQVEPDTQYF
TRBD1,TRBJ2-7,TRBV18,many,TGTGCCAGCTCACAACCGGGACAGGTGGAGCAGTACTTC,CASSQPGQVEQYF